This TCR beta chain comes out of a study of post-analysis software for immune sequencing data. Study information: The study covered relapsing-remitting, secondary progressive and progressive-relapsing courses of multiple sclerosis. Whole-study findings and limits: Under the F measure, samples that were prepared in one batch clustered strongly together. Roughly 5 TRBV segments, TRBV5-6, TRBV5-1 and TRBV20-1 among them, were found more frequent in patients than controls. Patients with multiple sclerosis recorded significantly lower normalized Chao1 diversity than controls, the study found.

Researchers reported that TCR beta cDNA libraries carried unique molecular identifiers. Starting from about 1 to 10 million T cells, the study yielded about 540,000 cDNA molecules. Each CDR3 protein gets one entry after TCRdb re-called the PCR reads with MiXCR. In the table there are fewer than 700,000 distinct CDR3 sequences, roughly 45% of which are singletons. CDR3 length: 15 amino acids. CDR1 and CDR2 (germline): SGHVS, FQNEAQ. Notes on this clonotype: Its specificity is unknown. An end of the junction does not agree with germline; a read error may underlie this.

Sequences were obtained from blood. J is TRBJ2-1 and V is TRBV7-8; 13 positions agree with TRBD2. This TCR was recovered from a girl aged 5 to 17 with multiple sclerosis. The CDR3 nucleotides are TGTGCCAGCAGCCCGACTAGCGGGGGGTACACTGAGCAGTTCTTC. Translation gives CASSPTSGGYTEQFF.